This T cell receptor (beta chain) was recorded in a study of STAT3 mutations in large granular lymphocyte leukemia. TCRdb keeps only in-frame clones here, not all; method: immunoSEQ multiplex PCR. The table records about 42,000 clones, about 81% of them present only once. Turning to this clone: What it recognizes is unknown.

Study-wide results and limits: In T-cell large granular lymphocyte leukemia, about half of patients showed multiple immunodominant subclonotypes. No sample exists from the first appearance of each clone.

The junction had 8 bases not matched to a gene; V was cut back by 8 bases and J by 1 base. The CDR3 contains 16 residues. Germline CDR1 MNHNY, CDR2 SVGAGI (reference sequence). The genes are TRBV6-6 and TRBJ2-3; 11 nucleotides match TRBD1. The clonotype comes from a human donor with T large granular lymphocyte leukemia. Some clones in this sample may be carry-over from other donors' samples. The sequenced sample was PBMCs. In nucleotides, the CDR3 is TGTGCCAGCTTGGACGGACAGGGGGCGGGCACAGATACGCAGTATTTT. This encodes CASLDGQGAGTDTQYF.